This T cell receptor beta chain was captured by sequencing in a study of blood T cell repertoires in COVID-19. Study-wide context: Sources were T cells, B-cell-depleted T cells, or PBMCs; the material itself was cDNA or gDNA.

The sample holds one count of this clone. Original handling: By means of reference gene primer amplification, nucleated cell counts were estimated. Profiling relied on immunoSEQ multiplex PCR, and the TCRdb table lists in-frame clones only, not all of them. That table gives V, J and clone size, and the DNA gave D and trimming. Counted here are 110,000 to 150,000 clones, under 90% occurring once; the ten biggest clones make up about 4%. The CDR3 contains 14 residues. Germline lookup yields CDR1 GTSNPN and CDR2 SVGIG (reference sequence). V dropped 7 bases and J dropped 3 bases, with 18 bases sitting between them.

This TCR derives from an older man who had recovered from COVID-19. The sequencing input was peripheral blood. The chain carries TRBV30 and TRBJ1-2; the D gene is possibly TRBD1 (6 bases). The CDR3 loop is CASPRGRWDYGYTF. In nucleotides, the CDR3 is TGTGCCTCCCCGCGGGGGCGCTGGGACTATGGCTACACCTTC.